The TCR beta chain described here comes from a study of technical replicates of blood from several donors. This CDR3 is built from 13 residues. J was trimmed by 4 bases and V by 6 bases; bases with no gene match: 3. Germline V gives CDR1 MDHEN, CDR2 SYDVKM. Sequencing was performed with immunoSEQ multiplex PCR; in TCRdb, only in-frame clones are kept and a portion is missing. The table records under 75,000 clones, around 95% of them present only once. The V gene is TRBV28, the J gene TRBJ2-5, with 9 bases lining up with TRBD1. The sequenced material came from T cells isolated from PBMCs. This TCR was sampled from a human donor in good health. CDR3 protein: CASRWTGVETQYF. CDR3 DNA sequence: TGTGCCAGCAGATGGACAGGGGTAGAGACCCAGTACTTC. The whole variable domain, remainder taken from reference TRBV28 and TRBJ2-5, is DVKVTQSSRYLVKRTGEKVFLECVQDMDHENMFWYRQDPGLGLRLIYFSYDVKMKEKGDIPEGYSVSREKKERFSLILESASTNQTSMYLCASRWTGVETQYFGPGTRLLVL.